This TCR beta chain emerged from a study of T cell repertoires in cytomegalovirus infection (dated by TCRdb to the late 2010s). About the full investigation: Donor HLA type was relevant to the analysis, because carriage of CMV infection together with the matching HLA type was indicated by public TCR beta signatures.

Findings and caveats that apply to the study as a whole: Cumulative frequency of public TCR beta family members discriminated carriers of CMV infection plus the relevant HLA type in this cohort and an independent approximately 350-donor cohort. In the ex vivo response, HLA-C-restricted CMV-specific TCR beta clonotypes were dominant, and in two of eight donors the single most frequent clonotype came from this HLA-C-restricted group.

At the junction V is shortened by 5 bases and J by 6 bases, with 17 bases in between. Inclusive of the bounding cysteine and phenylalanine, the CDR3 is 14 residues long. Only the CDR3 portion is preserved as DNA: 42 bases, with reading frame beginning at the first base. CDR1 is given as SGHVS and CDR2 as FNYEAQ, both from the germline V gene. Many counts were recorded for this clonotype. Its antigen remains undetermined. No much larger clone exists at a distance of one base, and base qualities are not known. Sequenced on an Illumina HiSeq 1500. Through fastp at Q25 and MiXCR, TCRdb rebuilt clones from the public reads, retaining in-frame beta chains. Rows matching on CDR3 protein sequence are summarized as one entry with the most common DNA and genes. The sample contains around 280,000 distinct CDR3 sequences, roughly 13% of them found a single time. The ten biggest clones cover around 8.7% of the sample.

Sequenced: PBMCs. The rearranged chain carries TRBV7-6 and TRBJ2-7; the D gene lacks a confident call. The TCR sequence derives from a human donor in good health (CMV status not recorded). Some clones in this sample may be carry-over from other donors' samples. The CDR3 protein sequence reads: CASSPYGVIGEQYF. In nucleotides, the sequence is TGTGCCAGCAGCCCATATGGGGTAATTGGCGAGCAGTACTTC.